Following are 29 T cell receptor beta chains from one sample sequenced in a study of shared clonotypes between healthy human individuals. TCRdb's copy holds only in-frame clones and misses some; the assay was immunoSEQ multiplex PCR. The table shows a few million clones, with approximately 93% occurring only once. Sequencing was carried out using naive CD4+ T cells from PBMCs. Documented subset: CD45RA+ positively selected. All receptors come from a man younger than 35 in good health. Some clones in this sample may be carry-over from other donors' samples.

The chain combines TRBV6-5 with TRBJ1-2; 8 nucleotides line up with TRBD1. After removal of 0 bases from V and 11 bases from J, the junction contained 8 bases not matched to a gene. The CDR3 is 14 residues long. Germline V lookup: CDR1 MNHEY, CDR2 SVGAGI. CDR3 sequence (DNA): TGTGCCAGCAGTTACTCGGGGCAGGGGGCCGTTTACACCTTC. This encodes CASSYSGQGAVYTF.

This rearrangement joins TRBV18 to TRBJ2-7; 7 bases line up with TRBD1. V dropped 0 bases and J dropped 9; count of bases not matched to a gene: 11. There are 15 residues in the CDR3. The germline V gene encodes CDR1 KGHSH and CDR2 LQKENI. The CDR3 DNA follows: TGTGCCAGCTCACCACCCGGGACAGACGTCCTCGGGCAGTACTTC. The encoded protein is CASSPPGTDVLGQYF. Drawing the rest from reference TRBV18 and TRBJ2-7, the complete variable domain is NAGVMQNPRHLVRRRGQEARLRCSPMKGHSHVYWYRQLPEEGLKFMVYLQKENIIDESGMPKERFSAEFPKEGPSILRIQQVVRGDSAAYFCASSPPGTDVLGQYFGPGTRLTVT.

This chain uses TRBV5-1 with TRBJ2-2; 7 nucleotides line up with TRBD2. V gave up 0 bases and J gave up 0 bases; unmatched junction bases: 5. The length of the CDR3 is 17 residues. Germline V CDR1 and CDR2: SGHRS, YFSETQ. The CDR3 DNA is TGCGCCAGCAGCTTGGCTAGCGGAGCCTCGAACACCGGGGAGCTGTTTTTT. Protein product: CASSLASGASNTGELFF.

About this clone itself: The same CDR3 arises from other DNA sequences in this sample as well. The chain joins TRBV28 to TRBJ1-1; maybe TRBD1 (6 bases). The CDR3 runs 15 residues. V lost 3 bases, J lost 1 base, and 12 bases lay in between. Germline-derived CDR1 and CDR2 are MDHEN and SYDVKM. The CDR3: CASSFVGRGNTEAFF. The CDR3 DNA reads as TGTGCCAGCAGTTTCGTTGGCAGGGGGAACACTGAAGCTTTCTTT. Drawing the rest from reference TRBV28 and TRBJ1-1, the complete variable domain is DVKVTQSSRYLVKRTGEKVFLECVQDMDHENMFWYRQDPGLGLRLIYFSYDVKMKEKGDIPEGYSVSREKKERFSLILESASTNQTSMYLCASSFVGRGNTEAFFGQGTRLTVV.

The chain couples TRBV29-1 to TRBJ2-1; D remains unclear. CDR1 is SQVTM, CDR2 ANQGSEA, per germline. The V end lost 5 bases, the J end lost 0 bases, and 11 bases lay between the germline ends. The length of the CDR3 is 14 residues. CDR3 DNA: TGCAGCGTTACTCTCATTAGCTCCTACAATGAGCAGTTCTTC. It translates to CSVTLISSYNEQFF.

This sequence joins TRBV6-5 and TRBJ1-5; D might be TRBD1 (5 bases). From germline, CDR1 is MNHEY and CDR2 SVGAGI. V lost 7 bases, J lost 0 bases, and 10 bases lay in between. The CDR3 runs to 14 residues. The CDR3 reads CASISGASNQPQHF. The CDR3 region has the DNA TGTGCCAGCATTTCCGGGGCTAGCAATCAGCCCCAGCATTTT.

This chain joins TRBV7-2 and TRBJ2-2; the D is unclear. V lost 3 bases to trimming and J lost 8 bases, with 7 bases between them. The germline CDR1 and CDR2 sequences are SGHTA and FQGNSA. The CDR3 is 12 amino acids. The CDR3 loop reads CASSFGVGELFF. Written as DNA, the CDR3 is TGTGCCAGCAGCTTTGGGGTAGGGGAGCTGTTTTTT.

The chain employs TRBV6-1 and TRBJ2-3; D is uncertain. This CDR3 is built from 14 residues. The V gene's germline CDR1 is MNHNS and CDR2 SASEGT. Trimming took 2 bases from V and 0 from J, leaving 6 bases between them. The CDR3: CASSEMTSTDTQYF. CDR3 coding DNA: TGTGCCAGCAGTGAAATGACCAGCACAGATACGCAGTATTTT.

In this sample, this clone turned up once. V usage is TRBV10-3 and J usage is TRBJ1-1, with 10 bases lining up with TRBD1. Germline CDR1 is ENHRY and CDR2 is SYGVKD. This CDR3 is built from 13 residues. Unmatched junction bases numbered 3, after V lost 8 bases and J lost 3 bases. The CDR3 coding sequence is TGTGCCATCCGGGACAGGGGTGACACTGAAGCTTTCTTT. This sequence encodes CAIRDRGDTEAFF.

This clone appeared a single time. The chain links TRBV15 to TRBJ2-2; maybe TRBD1 (5 bases). Trimming shortened V by 1 base and J by 3 bases, and 12 bases separated the two germline ends. Germline CDR1 LNHNV, CDR2 YYDKDF (reference sequence). This CDR3 spans 16 amino acids. In DNA, the CDR3 is TGTGCCACCAGCAGAGGGGCAGGGAAGTACACCGGGGAGCTGTTTTTT. Protein sequence: CATSRGAGKYTGELFF.

Remarks on this clone: The same CDR3 can be traced to other DNA sequences in this sample. V gene TRBV6-5 combines with J gene TRBJ1-3; D remains unclear. Germline V gene data show CDR1 as MNHEY and CDR2 as SVGAGI. The CDR3 loop spans 13 amino acids. Between the trimmed V and J ends, which lost 2 bases and 0 bases, there was a span of 2 bases. CDR3 amino acids: CASSYDSGNTIYF. CDR3 coding DNA: TGTGCCAGCAGTTACGACTCTGGAAACACCATATATTTT.

The CDR3: CASTLGGDNEKLFF. CDR3 in DNA: TGTGCCAGCACCCTTGGGGGGGACAATGAAAAACTGTTTTTT. This chain connects TRBV28 to TRBJ1-4; a weak D match, TRBD1 (5 bases). This CDR3 has 14 residues. Per germline, CDR1 MDHEN and CDR2 SYDVKM. V lost 7 bases and J lost 5, with 14 bases in between.

This clone was observed once. CDR3 nucleotide sequence: TGTGCCAGCAGCTTGGGTATTGAGACAGGGGGCAATGAGCAGTTCTTC. It specifies CASSLGIETGGNEQFF. V usage is TRBV5-8 and J usage is TRBJ2-1; 9 bases are shared with TRBD1. Per the germline V gene, CDR1 is SGHTS and CDR2 is YDEGEE. With 0 bases clipped from V and 6 bases from J, the junction kept 7 bases outside the gene matches. This CDR3 is 16 amino acids long.

The chain carries TRBV14 and TRBJ2-5, with 7 bases aligning to TRBD2. V was clipped by 7 bases and J by 6 bases; unmatched bases: 5. The CDR3 length is 12 residues. CDR1 SGHDN and CDR2 FVKESK come from the germline V gene. The CDR3 is CASNGGSKTQYF. CDR3 coding DNA: TGTGCCAGCAATGGCGGGAGTAAGACCCAGTACTTC.

The chain has TRBV5-6 and TRBJ1-1; the D gene is possibly TRBD1 (6 bases). Germline CDR1 SGHDT, CDR2 YYEEEE. There are 17 residues in the CDR3. Trimming took 1 base from V and 1 from J, leaving 17 bases between them. The CDR3 loop is CASSLIGGPRGNTEAFF. The CDR3 DNA is TGTGCCAGCAGCTTGATTGGGGGCCCCAGAGGGAACACTGAAGCTTTCTTT.

The V and J genes are TRBV2 and TRBJ2-7, with unresolved D. This CDR3 comprises 12 residues. Per the germline V gene, CDR1 is SNHLY and CDR2 is FYNNEI. V was trimmed by 8 bases and J by 4 bases, leaving 12 bases between them. The CDR3 here is CASVSANYEQYF. The CDR3 DNA reads as TGTGCCAGCGTCAGCGCCAATTACGAGCAGTACTTC.

This chain links TRBV7-9 with TRBJ1-2; possible D gene TRBD1, 5 bases. Looked up from germline, CDR1 is SEHNR and CDR2 is FQNEAQ (reference sequence). The CDR3 runs 14 residues. The V end was cut by 5 bases, the J end by 5 bases, with 15 bases between. CDR3 coding DNA: TGTGCCAGCAGCCCCCGCAGGGAAGCGTATGGCTACACCTTC. Its protein is CASSPRREAYGYTF.

The gene calls are TRBV5-1 and TRBJ2-2; D call uncertain. V shed 2 bases and J shed 1 base, with 6 bases lying between them. The CDR3 loop spans 14 amino acids. The germline CDR1 and CDR2 sequences are SGHRS and YFSETQ. CDR3 protein: CASSFYWNTGELFF. The CDR3 coding sequence is TGCGCCAGCAGCTTTTACTGGAACACCGGGGAGCTGTTTTTT. Full variable domain (remainder filled in from reference TRBV5-1 and TRBJ2-2): KAGVTQTPRYLIKTRGQQVTLSCSPISGHRSVSWYQQTPGQGLQFLFEYFSETQRNKGNFPGRFSGRQFSNSRSEMNVSTLELGDSALYLCASSFYWNTGELFFGEGSRLTVL.

For this clone: The sample has other DNA sequences that encode this CDR3 too. In nucleotides, the CDR3 is TGCGCCAGCAGCTCCCGCGGGTCCAACACCGGGGAGCTGTTTTTT. As protein: CASSSRGSNTGELFF. This chain connects TRBV5-1 to TRBJ2-2; possibly TRBD2 for D (5 bases). V lost 3 bases to trimming and J lost 2 bases, with 11 bases between them. In germline, CDR1 is SGHRS, CDR2 YFSETQ. This CDR3 region has 15 residues.

The genes are TRBV7-2 and TRBJ1-1, with D perhaps matching TRBD1 (6 bases). With 4 bases removed from V and 5 bases from J, the gap between germline ends came to 17 bases. The CDR3 loop spans 15 amino acids. The germline CDR1 and CDR2 sequences are SGHTA and FQGNSA. DNA of the CDR3: TGTGCCAGCAGCTCAACAGGGTGGGGGGAGACTGAAGCTTTCTTT. It yields the protein CASSSTGWGETEAFF.

This clone was found once. The chain combines TRBV28 with TRBJ1-3; D unresolved. With 5 bases removed from V and 4 bases from J, the gap between germline ends came to 15 bases. Germline CDR1 MDHEN, CDR2 SYDVKM. The CDR3 totals 15 residues. The CDR3 sequence: CASSISLGIGNTIYF. CDR3 nucleotides: TGTGCCAGCAGTATCTCCCTAGGGATAGGAAACACCATATATTTT.

The J gene is TRBJ2-2, the V gene TRBV6-1; D gene ambiguous. CDR3 length equals 12 residues. The germline CDR1 and CDR2 sequences are MNHNS and SASEGT. The V end was cut by 4 bases, the J end by 4 bases, with 4 bases between. Written as DNA, the CDR3 is TGTGCCAGCAGTGTGTTCACCGGGGAGCTGTTTTTT. This encodes CASSVFTGELFF.

The chain couples TRBV11-2 to TRBJ2-7, with D possibly being TRBD1 (6 bases). Trimming removed 7 bases from V and 0 bases from J, with 13 bases in between. Germline V gene lookup returns CDR1 SGHAT and CDR2 FQNNGV. The CDR3 is made up of 14 amino acids. The CDR3 loop reads CASKGQGLSYEQYF. In DNA, the CDR3 is TGTGCCAGCAAGGGACAAGGGCTCTCCTACGAGCAGTACTTC.

Worth noting for this clone: The sample holds other DNA sequences that translate to the same CDR3. This chain uses TRBV9 with TRBJ2-1; unclear D gene. This CDR3 is 15 amino acids long. The ends were cut back, 0 bases at V and 0 bases at J, with 7 bases in the middle. The germline gives CDR1 SGDLS, CDR2 YYNGEE. The CDR3 coding sequence is TGTGCCAGCAGCGTAGCGGGCGACTCCTACAATGAGCAGTTCTTC. Translating it yields CASSVAGDSYNEQFF.

This chain's CDR3 is CASSPVAFYEQYF. The CDR3, as DNA: TGTGCCAGCTCACCCGTGGCCTTCTACGAGCAGTACTTC. The chain has TRBV18 and TRBJ2-7, with D unclear. V was shortened by 3 bases and J by 3 bases, with 9 bases between the two germline ends. The length of the CDR3 is 13 residues. The germline V gene has CDR1 KGHSH and CDR2 LQKENI.

This chain connects TRBV2 to TRBJ2-7; TRBD2 aligns across 9 bases. Germline CDR1 reads SNHLY; CDR2 reads FYNNEI. The J segment lost 9 bases and the V segment lost 0 bases, leaving 6 bases of the junction unmatched. CDR3 length: 14 amino acids. CDR3 residues: CASSEARTSVRQYF. The DNA for the CDR3 is TGTGCCAGCAGTGAAGCTAGGACTAGCGTACGGCAGTACTTC.

The gene calls are TRBV11-2 and TRBJ1-2, with a possible D match to TRBD1 (5 bases). CDR3 length equals 12 residues. Germline V gene lookup returns CDR1 SGHAT and CDR2 FQNNGV. The ends were cut back, 3 bases at V and 8 bases at J, with 10 bases in the middle. CDR3 protein: CASSFEGYGYTF. The CDR3 DNA sequence: TGTGCCAGCAGCTTTGAGGGGTACGGCTACACCTTC.

The chain uses TRBV28 and TRBJ1-4; no reliable D call. This CDR3 spans 12 amino acids. Per the germline V gene, CDR1 is MDHEN and CDR2 is SYDVKM. V was cut by 7 bases and J by 7 bases, with 10 bases left in between. Here the CDR3 DNA reads TGTGCCAGCATGGGCGCCCCTGAAAAACTGTTTTTT. This codes for CASMGAPEKLFF.

V is TRBV28 and J is TRBJ1-5, with a weak D call TRBD1 (5 bases). With 6 bases removed from V and 5 bases from J, the gap between germline ends came to 14 bases. This CDR3 spans 14 amino acids. Germline values: CDR1 MDHEN, CDR2 SYDVKM. CDR3 bases: TGTGCCAGCAGGTGGGTTCTGGGGCATCAGCCCCAGCATTTT. It is translated as CASRWVLGHQPQHF.